This TCR beta chain was sequenced in a study of OX40 agonist ivuxolimab in advanced cancers. This clone has only a few counts. Its antigen is not identified. Measured with immunoSEQ multiplex PCR; TCRdb has only the in-frame clones, and not every one. The sample has around 27,000 clones, approximately 90% seen once. Whole-study results and caveats: Certain nonresponding patients likewise had low normalized T-cell clonal expansion. It was not determined which antigens were specifically recognized by the peripheral T cells that had undergone clonal expansion.

This CDR3 has 15 residues. V lost 4 bases and J 6 bases, leaving 19 bases between the germline ends. Per germline, CDR1 SGHVS and CDR2 FQNEAQ. This sequence was found in an adult with an advanced solid tumor such as melanoma, head and neck, liver or kidney cancer. This sequence joins TRBV7-8 and TRBJ2-7; D is uncertain. Here the sequenced sample was CD4+ or CD8+ T cells sorted from blood, taken in a trial of the OX40 agonist ivuxolimab. CDR3 sequence (DNA): TGTGCCAGCAGCTCGAAAGCTTTCCCCGCGAGCGAGCAGTACTTC. Translating gives CASSSKAFPASEQYF.